The clone carrying this T cell receptor beta chain came up a few times. Trimming pared 2 bases from V and 8 bases from J, leaving 15 bases between. The CDR3 contains 14 residues. From germline, CDR1 is MNHEY and CDR2 SVGEGT. The sample comes from a study of T cells in Graves' hyperthyroidism and ophthalmopathy. From RNA transcripts, TCR beta CDR3 regions were amplified. The HTBI set primed first-round TCR CDR3 RT-PCR. Via MiXCR, TCRdb re-called the multiplex PCR reads, giving one row per CDR3 protein. This sample has around 700,000 distinct CDR3 sequences; around 20% occur once, and the top ten carry approximately 15%.

V is TRBV6-2 or TRBV6-3 and J is TRBJ1-2, with D uncertain. The TCR sequence derives from a woman between 45 and 65 years old with Graves' hyperthyroidism that later progressed to Graves' ophthalmopathy. The sequencing sample was made of blood. The CDR3 DNA follows: TGTGCCAGCAGTTACCCACAGACCCTTAGGGGCTACACCTTC. Protein sequence: CASSYPQTLRGYTF.